The 14 T cell receptor beta chains below come from one sample, sequenced in a study of T cell responses to AZD1222 COVID-19 vaccine listed by TCRdb under 2021. The time point label, as the study defines it: baseline before first vaccination. The treatment or condition label here, explained by the study, means: meningococcal conjugate vaccine given as trial control. Library creation used the immunoSEQ multiplex PCR assay. Not all clones reach the TCRdb copy of this immuneACCESS table, which keeps in-frame sequences only. Checked studies attribute under half of the gap to unresolved V genes and leave the rest unexplained. The sample table lists some 96,000 clones, more than 70% of them with a count of one. 4% to 5% of the sample belongs to the ten largest clones. Sample: peripheral blood, taken on day 0 of MenACWY control vaccination. The source is an adult in good health.

V usage is TRBV4-1 and J usage is TRBJ2-4; no definite D call. In germline, CDR1 is MGHRA, CDR2 YSYEKL. The CDR3 totals 14 residues. The germline V and J ends were trimmed by 0 bases and 7 bases, with 10 bases remaining between them. Written as DNA, the CDR3 is TGCGCCAGCAGCCAAGAAACGATGTGGAACATTCAGTACTTC. Translation gives CASSQETMWNIQYF.

This chain joins TRBV7-8 and TRBJ1-4; no definite D call. Germline values: CDR1 SGHVS, CDR2 FQNEAQ. V dropped 5 bases and J dropped 6 bases, with 19 bases sitting between them. This CDR3 is 16 amino acids long. CDR3 in amino acids: CASSPLKGMLDEKLFF. The DNA of the CDR3 is TGTGCCAGCAGCCCACTCAAGGGAATGCTGGATGAAAAACTGTTTTTT.

Written as DNA, the CDR3 is TGTGCCAGCAGCTTCCGCCCGGGACAGGGATCGATCGCCAAAAACATTCAGTACTTC. This sequence encodes CASSFRPGQGSIAKNIQYF. J is TRBJ2-4 and V is TRBV7-9; 9 bases line up with TRBD1. The CDR3 consists of 19 residues. CDR1 and CDR2 (germline): SEHNR, FQNEAQ (reference sequence). Losses at the gene ends were 3 bases for V and 1 base for J; bases not matched to a gene: 13. The full variable domain, with the rest looked up from reference TRBV7-9 and TRBJ2-4, is DTGVSQNPRHKITKRGQNVTFRCDPISEHNRLYWYRQTLGQGPEFLTYFQNEAQLEKSRLLSDRFSAERPKGSFSTLEIQRTEQGDSAMYLCASSFRPGQGSIAKNIQYFGAGTRLSVL.

This clone was recorded once. V gene TRBV5-1 combines with J gene TRBJ2-5; 12 positions match TRBD1. V was clipped by 4 bases and J by 4 bases; unmatched bases: 8. The CDR3 length is 16 residues. From germline, CDR1 is SGHRS and CDR2 YFSETQ. CDR3: CASSNTGTGGAETQYF. As DNA, the CDR3 is TGCGCCAGCAGCAACACCGGGACAGGGGGCGCAGAGACCCAGTACTTC. The whole variable domain, filled in from reference TRBV5-1 and TRBJ2-5, reads KAGVTQTPRYLIKTRGQQVTLSCSPISGHRSVSWYQQTPGQGLQFLFEYFSETQRNKGNFPGRFSGRQFSNSRSEMNVSTLELGDSALYLCASSNTGTGGAETQYFGPGTRLLVL.

This clone came up a few times. This chain links TRBV10-3 with TRBJ2-7, with no clear D. The V end was cut by 0 bases, the J end by 9 bases, with 9 bases between. The CDR3 has 12 amino acids. Germline V lookup: CDR1 ENHRY, CDR2 SYGVKD. CDR3 loop: CAISESPPRQYF. The CDR3 region has the DNA TGTGCCATCAGTGAGTCACCCCCGAGGCAGTACTTC.

Written as DNA, the CDR3 is TGTGCCAGCAGCTTAGTTGGGGGAGGGAACTACGAGCAGTACTTC. Amino acid sequence: CASSLVGGGNYEQYF. V and J are TRBV7-9 and TRBJ2-7; 7 bases match TRBD2. From germline, CDR1 is SEHNR and CDR2 FQNEAQ (reference sequence). V lost 1 base, J lost 3 bases, and 6 bases stayed unmatched. CDR3 length: 15 residues.

Comments on this clone: In the same sample, other DNA sequences code for this CDR3. This sequence joins TRBV11-3 and TRBJ1-1; D unclear. Trimming cost V 6 bases and J 2 bases, with 10 bases left between them. The length of the CDR3 is 13 residues. Germline V gene lookup returns CDR1 SGHNT and CDR2 YENEEA. The CDR3 loop reads CASSLSGNTEAFF. The CDR3 DNA sequence: TGTGCCAGCAGTCTCAGCGGCAACACTGAAGCTTTCTTT.

The chain links TRBV19 to TRBJ2-4; 9 positions match TRBD2. Germline V gene lookup returns CDR1 LNHDA and CDR2 SQIVND (reference sequence). There are 15 residues in the CDR3. With V trimmed by 3 bases and J by 4 bases, 4 bases remained unmatched. This CDR3 is CASSMISGGKNIQYF. The CDR3 DNA is TGTGCCAGTAGTATGATTAGCGGGGGTAAAAACATTCAGTACTTC.

The chain couples TRBV5-1 to TRBJ1-5, with D tentatively TRBD1 (5 bases). CDR1 and CDR2 from the germline V gene are SGHRS and YFSETQ. The CDR3 runs 14 residues. V dropped 0 bases and J dropped 5 bases, with 9 bases sitting between them. The CDR3: CASSLGTFDQPQHF. CDR3 DNA: TGCGCCAGCAGCTTGGGGACATTTGATCAGCCCCAGCATTTT.

This chain uses TRBV5-1 with TRBJ1-2; 7 nucleotides agree with TRBD1. The CDR3 extends over 14 amino acids. Germline lookup yields CDR1 SGHRS and CDR2 YFSETQ. V shed 9 bases, J shed 4 bases, and the junction held 12 bases outside the gene matches. CDR3 sequence (DNA): TGCGCCACCCGAGACAGGGACCCAGCCTATGGCTACACCTTC. Translating gives CATRDRDPAYGYTF.

V is TRBV7-8 and J is TRBJ2-1, with 12 bases that match TRBD2. The CDR3 has 15 amino acids. Germline V CDR1 and CDR2: SGHVS, FQNEAQ. V lost 4 bases and J lost 7; bases outside the gene matches: 5. This CDR3 is CASSSRLAGENEQFF. CDR3 DNA sequence: TGTGCCAGCAGCTCCCGACTAGCGGGGGAAAATGAGCAGTTCTTC. Based on the CDR3 plus reference TRBV7-8 and TRBJ2-1, the full variable domain is GAGVSQSPRYKVAKRGQDVALRCDPISGHVSLFWYQQALGQGPEFLTYFQNEAQLDKSGLPSDRFFAERPEGSVSTLKIQRTQQEDSAVYLCASSSRLAGENEQFFGPGTRLTVL.

V gene TRBV5-6 combines with J gene TRBJ1-2; possibly TRBD1 for D (6 bases). Trimming shortened V by 4 bases and J by 8 bases, and 18 bases separated the two germline ends. This CDR3 comprises 14 residues. Germline assignment: CDR1 SGHDT and CDR2 YYEEEE. The CDR3 nucleotides read TGTGCCAGCAGCCCTTTACGGGGGGCCGGGGGCTACACCTTC. Amino acid sequence: CASSPLRGAGGYTF.

The chain uses TRBV15 and TRBJ1-1; a possible D gene is TRBD1 (5 bases). This CDR3 is built from 15 residues. Germline V gene lookup returns CDR1 LNHNV and CDR2 YYDKDF (reference sequence). The V end lost 6 bases, the J end lost 3 bases, and 17 bases lay between the germline ends. CDR3 nucleotide sequence: TGTGCCACCAGGGCCACGACAGAGGGGTACACTGAAGCTTTCTTT. Protein sequence: CATRATTEGYTEAFF.

The V gene is TRBV5-1, the J gene TRBJ2-3; no reliable D call. The CDR3 covers 13 residues. V was pared by 0 bases and J by 6 bases, with 8 bases between. Germline CDR1 SGHRS, CDR2 YFSETQ. The CDR3 is CASSLESGDTQYF. The CDR3 DNA follows: TGCGCCAGCAGCTTGGAATCCGGGGATACGCAGTATTTT.